The T cell receptor (beta chain) described here comes from a study of blood T cell repertoires in COVID-19. In the study overall: COVID-19 samples, acute and convalescent, were from the United States, Italy and Spain.

As handled by the study authors: Amplification of reference gene primers was used by the study to estimate nucleated cell counts. Profiling relied on immunoSEQ multiplex PCR, and the TCRdb table lists in-frame clones only, not all of them. V and J calls plus clone size are reproduced from that table; the DNA served to infer D and trimming. The sample contains tens of thousands of clones, 80% to 90% of which appear only once. V was clipped by 0 bases and J by 4 bases, with 5 bases between them. The CDR3 runs 13 residues. Germline CDR1 is SGHKS and CDR2 is YYEKEE (reference sequence). Seattle patients were enrolled while actively infected and followed longitudinally.

The sequence came from a woman over 75 with COVID-19, enrolled during active disease. The V call is TRBV5-5, the J call TRBJ2-1; D call uncertain. Sequencing input: peripheral blood. The CDR3 DNA follows: TGTGCCAGCAGCTTGGACTGGTACAATGAGCAGTTCTTC. This sequence encodes CASSLDWYNEQFF.